Listed here are 19 T cell receptor beta chains from one sample, sequenced in a study of Ad26.COV2.S vaccination and SARS-CoV-2 variants. The sample's treatment: about 20 received Ad26.COV2.S at low or high dose, single or two shots; about five received placebo; per-sample allocation not given. Specimen acquisition occurred on day 63 following the initial vaccine or placebo injection. Sequencing was performed with immunoSEQ multiplex PCR; in TCRdb, only in-frame clones are kept and a portion is missing. The data contain around 340,000 clones, around nine tenths of them seen just once; the ten biggest clones take up approximately 12%. Source: peripheral blood, taken in a trial of Ad26.COV2.S vaccine versus placebo. The receptor set was obtained from a person between 18 and 65 years old who received the Ad26.COV2.S COVID-19 vaccine or a placebo.

This rearrangement joins TRBV19 to TRBJ1-5; 10 nucleotides agree with TRBD1. CDR1 and CDR2 from the germline V gene are LNHDA and SQIVND (reference sequence). The trim removed 3 bases at V and 4 bases at J, leaving 3 bases unmatched. The CDR3 contains 15 residues. CDR3 DNA sequence: TGTGCCAGTAGTATGGGGACAGGGGTTAATCAGCCCCAGCATTTT. It codes for CASSMGTGVNQPQHF.

The chain links TRBV3-1 (or the pseudogene TRBV3-2) to TRBJ2-6, with D perhaps TRBD1 or TRBD2 (5 bases each). Germline lookup yields CDR1 LGHDT and CDR2 YNNKEL (reference sequence). This CDR3 is built from 19 residues. V was pared by 2 bases and J by 1 base, with 18 bases between. The CDR3 here is CASSQFWRQGPSGANVLTF. Here the CDR3 DNA reads TGTGCCAGCAGCCAATTTTGGCGGCAGGGACCATCTGGGGCCAACGTCCTGACTTTC.

This chain connects TRBV11-2 to TRBJ2-7; tentatively, D is TRBD2 (6 bases). Germline CDR1 and CDR2: SGHAT and FQNNGV. The CDR3 sequence is 14 residues long. The V end lost 1 base, the J end lost 7 bases, and 14 bases lay between the germline ends. The CDR3 loop is CASSLAPTSREQYF. The CDR3 DNA reads as TGTGCCAGCAGCTTAGCCCCGACTAGTCGGGAGCAGTACTTC. Using reference TRBV11-2 and TRBJ2-7 for the parts outside the CDR3, the full variable domain is EAGVAQSPRYKIIEKRQSVAFWCNPISGHATLYWYQQILGQGPKLLIQFQNNGVVDDSQLPKDRFSAERLKGVDSTLKIQPAKLEDSAVYLCASSLAPTSREQYFGPGTRLTVT.

This chain links TRBV28 with TRBJ1-5; D uncertain. V lost 3 bases and J lost 0, with 12 bases in between. The CDR3 runs 16 residues. The germline V gene encodes CDR1 MDHEN and CDR2 SYDVKM. The CDR3 sequence: CASSFRAIYSNQPQHF. CDR3 bases: TGTGCCAGCAGTTTCCGGGCCATCTATAGCAATCAGCCCCAGCATTTT.

The V gene is TRBV5-4, the J gene TRBJ2-7; 12 nucleotides match TRBD1. V trimming: 4 bases; J trimming: 2 bases; junction bases outside the gene matches: 4. Per the germline V gene, CDR1 is SGHNT and CDR2 is YYREEE (reference sequence). The CDR3 has 15 amino acids. CDR3 in amino acids: CASSGGQGATYEQYF. The CDR3 region has the DNA TGTGCCAGCAGCGGGGGACAGGGGGCTACCTACGAGCAGTACTTC.

The gene calls are TRBV6-5 and TRBJ1-5; 8 bases are a match to TRBD1. J gave up 6 bases and V 6 bases, and 10 bases lay outside the gene matches. This CDR3 has 15 amino acids. Per the germline V gene, CDR1 is MNHEY and CDR2 is SVGAGI. CDR3 region: CASSPTGVDTQPQHF. The CDR3 DNA sequence: TGTGCCAGCAGCCCGACAGGGGTCGACACTCAGCCCCAGCATTTT.

The chain combines TRBV6-2 or TRBV6-3 with TRBJ2-6; tentatively, D is TRBD1 or TRBD2 (5 bases each). V was shortened by 6 bases and J by 4 bases, with 22 bases between the two germline ends. CDR3 length: 18 amino acids. Germline V gives CDR1 MNHEY, CDR2 SVGEGT. In nucleotides, the CDR3 is TGTGCCAGCAGCTTCTCCAGGGAGAAACTGGGCGGGGCCAACGTCCTGACTTTC. Encoded protein: CASSFSREKLGGANVLTF.

The chain joins TRBV5-1 to TRBJ2-1; D unclear. The CDR3 is made up of 14 amino acids. V was clipped by 2 bases and J by 4 bases, with 10 bases between them. CDR1 is SGHRS, CDR2 YFSETQ, per germline. CDR3 in DNA: TGCGCCAGCAGCTTTATCGAGCAATACAATGAGCAGTTCTTC. Translated, it gives CASSFIEQYNEQFF. Complete variable domain (other parts from reference TRBV5-1 and TRBJ2-1): KAGVTQTPRYLIKTRGQQVTLSCSPISGHRSVSWYQQTPGQGLQFLFEYFSETQRNKGNFPGRFSGRQFSNSRSEMNVSTLELGDSALYLCASSFIEQYNEQFFGPGTRLTVL.

V usage is TRBV24-1 and J usage is TRBJ2-1, with TRBD1 matching over 10 bases. In germline, CDR1 is KGHDR, CDR2 SFDVKD. This CDR3 is 16 amino acids long. Trimming removed 1 base from V and 7 bases from J; junction bases left unmatched: 6. The CDR3 region has the DNA TGTGCCACCAGTGATTTCGGACAGGGGGGGGGAAATGAGCAGTTCTTC. Translating gives CATSDFGQGGGNEQFF.

This chain connects TRBV28 to TRBJ2-3, with TRBD1 identical over 8 bases. The length of the CDR3 is 16 residues. Germline-derived CDR1 and CDR2 are MDHEN and SYDVKM. V lost 3 bases, J lost 5 bases, and 10 bases stayed unmatched. CDR3 sequence: CASSLPGQGAVDTQYF. The DNA of the CDR3 is TGTGCCAGCAGTTTGCCAGGGCAGGGGGCGGTAGATACGCAGTATTTT. Full variable domain (rest looked up from reference TRBV28 and TRBJ2-3): DVKVTQSSRYLVKRTGEKVFLECVQDMDHENMFWYRQDPGLGLRLIYFSYDVKMKEKGDIPEGYSVSREKKERFSLILESASTNQTSMYLCASSLPGQGAVDTQYFGPGTRLTVL.

The V gene is TRBV28, the J gene TRBJ1-2; 8 positions match TRBD1. The CDR3 is 15 amino acids. Germline CDR1 reads MDHEN; CDR2 reads SYDVKM. Germline trimming cut 5 bases from V and 8 bases from J; bases unmatched to any gene: 13. The chain's CDR3 is CASSVRGQASSGYTF. CDR3 nucleotide sequence: TGTGCCAGCAGTGTCAGGGGGCAAGCGTCCTCAGGCTACACCTTC.

The chain carries TRBV5-5 and TRBJ2-5; D remains ambiguous. Per the germline V gene, CDR1 is SGHKS and CDR2 is YYEKEE (reference sequence). This CDR3 is built from 14 residues. V was trimmed by 3 bases and J by 4 bases, leaving 13 bases between them. The CDR3 here is CASSSWDKGETQYF. The CDR3 nucleotides read TGTGCCAGCAGCTCCTGGGATAAAGGAGAGACCCAGTACTTC.

The J gene is TRBJ1-2, the V gene TRBV19; no clear D gene. The CDR3 covers 13 residues. Between the trimmed V and J ends, which lost 6 bases and 1 base, there was a span of 9 bases. Germline-derived CDR1 and CDR2 are LNHDA and SQIVND (reference sequence). The CDR3 protein is CASSEDINYGYTF. DNA for the CDR3: TGTGCCAGTAGCGAAGACATTAACTATGGCTACACCTTC.

The chain joins TRBV2 to TRBJ1-3, with 11 bases that match TRBD1. V gave up 6 bases and J gave up 0 bases; unmatched junction bases: 7. This CDR3 is built from 17 residues. Germline assignment: CDR1 SNHLY and CDR2 FYNNEI. This CDR3 reads CASRAGTGGFSGNTIYF. The CDR3 DNA reads as TGTGCCAGCAGAGCCGGGACAGGGGGTTTCTCTGGAAACACCATATATTTT.

The chain employs TRBV7-8 and TRBJ2-5; TRBD1 agrees at 8 bases. CDR3 length equals 19 residues. With V trimmed by 5 bases and J by 5 bases, 22 bases remained unmatched. CDR1 is SGHVS and CDR2 is FQNEAQ in the germline V gene. The CDR3, as DNA: TGTGCCAGCAGCCGAATACCCCCCCGGACAGGGTCGAGTTCGGAGACCCAGTACTTC. Amino acids: CASSRIPPRTGSSSETQYF. Together with reference TRBV7-8 and TRBJ2-5, the CDR3 gives the full variable domain: GAGVSQSPRYKVAKRGQDVALRCDPISGHVSLFWYQQALGQGPEFLTYFQNEAQLDKSGLPSDRFFAERPEGSVSTLKIQRTQQEDSAVYLCASSRIPPRTGSSSETQYFGPGTRLLVL.

A few counts support this clone. The chain is built from TRBV5-1 and TRBJ2-1, with TRBD1 identical over 7 bases. The V segment lost 4 bases and the J segment 9 bases; nucleotides outside the gene matches: 16. CDR3 length: 16 residues. Germline V gene data show CDR1 as SGHRS and CDR2 as YFSETQ. CDR3: CASSPRQGIEGREQFF. The CDR3 coding sequence is TGCGCCAGCAGCCCTCGACAGGGCATAGAAGGTCGTGAGCAGTTCTTC.

V is TRBV28 and J is TRBJ2-7; 10 nucleotides line up with TRBD2. There are 14 residues in the CDR3. With V trimmed by 3 bases and J by 4 bases, 3 bases remained unmatched. Germline V gene lookup returns CDR1 MDHEN and CDR2 SYDVKM. The CDR3 DNA is TGTGCCAGCAGTTTTCCGACTAGCGGGTACGAGCAGTACTTC. Amino acids: CASSFPTSGYEQYF.

The V and J genes are TRBV10-3 and TRBJ1-2, with 9 bases lining up with TRBD1. Germline CDR1 ENHRY, CDR2 SYGVKD. The CDR3 loop spans 15 amino acids. The trim removed 7 bases at V and 3 bases at J, leaving 9 bases unmatched. CDR3 DNA: TGTGCCATCATGGACCCCGGACAGGGGCACTATGGCTACACCTTC. It is translated as CAIMDPGQGHYGYTF.

The rearrangement uses TRBV4-2 and TRBJ2-5; tentatively, D is TRBD1 or TRBD2 (6 bases each). In germline, CDR1 is LGHNA, CDR2 YNFKEQ. Trimming cost V 3 bases and J 5 bases, with 13 bases left between them. The CDR3 is 14 residues long. CDR3 nucleotides: TGTGCCAGCAGCCAGGGGGGCACGAGTGAGACCCAGTACTTC. It yields the protein CASSQGGTSETQYF.